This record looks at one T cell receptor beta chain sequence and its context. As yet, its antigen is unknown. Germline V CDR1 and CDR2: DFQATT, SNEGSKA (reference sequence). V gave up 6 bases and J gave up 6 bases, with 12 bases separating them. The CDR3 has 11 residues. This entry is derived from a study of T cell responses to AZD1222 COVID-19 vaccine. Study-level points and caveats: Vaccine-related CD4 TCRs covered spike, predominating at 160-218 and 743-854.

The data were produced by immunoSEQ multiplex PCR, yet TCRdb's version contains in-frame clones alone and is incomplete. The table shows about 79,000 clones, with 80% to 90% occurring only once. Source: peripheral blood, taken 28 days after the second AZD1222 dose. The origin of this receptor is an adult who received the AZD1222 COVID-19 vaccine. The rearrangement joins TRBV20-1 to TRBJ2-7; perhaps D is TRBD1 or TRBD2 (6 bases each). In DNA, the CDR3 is TGCAGTGCCGGGGGCGCGGGCGAGCAGTACTTC. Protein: CSAGGAGEQYF.